The clone carrying this T cell receptor beta chain has only a few counts. Original processing methods: Estimation of nucleated cell counts relied on the amplification of reference gene primers. Data came from immunoSEQ multiplex PCR; TCRdb stores just in-frame clones and leaves some out. That table furnishes V, J and clone size, whereas the DNA furnished D and trimming. The sample comprises more than 350,000 clones, 80% to 90% of which are singletons, and roughly a tenth rests with the top ten. The CDR3 loop spans 16 amino acids. V shed 3 bases and J 5 bases; nucleotides not matched to a gene: 7. CDR1 and CDR2 from the germline V gene are SGHRS and YFSETQ. The sample originates from a study of blood T cell repertoires in COVID-19. As for the study in general: T cells, B-cell-depleted T cells, or PBMCs supplied cDNA or gDNA.

Clinical history as reported by participants underpinned cohort assignment. The chain employs TRBV5-1 and TRBJ2-5; 13 nucleotides align to TRBD2. The specimen was PBMCs or T cells enriched from blood (not recorded which). The source is a woman aged 45-59 years who had recovered from COVID-19. CDR3 nucleotide sequence: TGCGCCAGCAGCTCGGGACTAGCGGGGAGGGATGAGACCCAGTACTTC. It yields the protein CASSSGLAGRDETQYF.